Listed below are T cell receptor beta chains from one sample, sequenced in a study of technical replicates of blood from a handful of donors. The repertoire was sequenced with immunoSEQ multiplex PCR; TCRdb's copy has only in-frame clones and lacks some. The table shows 70,000 to 85,000 clones, with approximately 97% occurring only once. The sequenced material came from T cells isolated from PBMCs. These receptors all stem from a human donor in good health. The CDR3 runs from the conserved cysteine through the conserved F or W. D genes are given only for firm matches. Clone size appears in some rows only: once, few, many, or a class for an expanded clone.

NA	TRBV9	TRBJ1-2	NA	TGTGCCAGCAGCGTCGGGGGGGGGTATGGCTACACCTTC	CASSVGGGYGYTF
NA	TRBV6-5	TRBJ2-7	NA	TGTGCCAGCAGACCCCAGGGATTCTCCTACGAGCAGTACTTC	CASRPQGFSYEQYF
NA	TRBV7-9	TRBJ2-1	TRBD2	TGTGCCAGCAAACTAGCGGGAGACCATGAGCAGTTCTTC	CASKLAGDHEQFF
once	TRBV5-1	TRBJ2-1	TRBD2	TGCGCCAGCAGCTCGGGACTAGCGGGATACAATGAGCAGTTCTTC	CASSSGLAGYNEQFF
NA	TRBV5-6	TRBJ2-7	TRBD2	TGTGCCAGCAGCTCGACTAGCGGGAGCCCCTACGAGCAGTACTTC	CASSSTSGSPYEQYF
NA	TRBV10-1	TRBJ1-5	TRBD1	TGCGCCAGCAGTCAAAGGGGACAGGGGTCTTCTAATCAGCCCCAGCATTTT	CASSQRGQGSSNQPQHF
NA	TRBV5-1	TRBJ2-1	TRBD1	TGCGCCAGCGCACCGGGACAGGGAGACAATGAGCAGTTCTTC	CASAPGQGDNEQFF
NA	TRBV6-1	TRBJ2-5	TRBD2	TGTGCCAGCAGGGGGGGGGAACGTAGAGAGACCCAGTACTTC	CASRGGERRETQYF
NA	TRBV2	TRBJ2-3	TRBD2	TGTGCCAGCACCGCGACTAGCGGGAGTTACACAGATACGCAGTATTTT	CASTATSGSYTDTQYF
NA	TRBV6-1	TRBJ2-1	TRBD1	TGTGCCAGCACTACGGGACAGGATCCCTACAATGAGCAGTTCTTC	CASTTGQDPYNEQFF
NA	TRBV5-1	TRBJ1-1	TRBD1	TGCGCCAGCAGCTTGGCTAGCCTACAGGGGGCGAGTACTGAAGCTTTCTTT	CASSLASLQGASTEAFF
NA	TRBV20-1	TRBJ2-5	NA	TGCAGTGCCCTAGCGATACAGACCCAGTACTTC	CSALAIQTQYF
NA	TRBV7-3	TRBJ2-2	NA	TGTGCCAGCAGCTTAACCGCAGGGCACACCGGGGAGCTGTTTTTT	CASSLTAGHTGELFF
NA	TRBV25-1	TRBJ2-3	TRBD2	TGTGCCAGCAGTGAATCTAGGCGGGGGGACACAGATACGCAGTATTTT	CASSESRRGDTDTQYF
once	TRBV9	TRBJ1-1	NA	TGTGCCAGCACCCCGGATAGCGGTAGGAACACTGAAGCTTTCTTT	CASTPDSGRNTEAFF
NA	TRBV10-2	TRBJ1-3	NA	TGCGCCAGCAGTGAGTCCTCACAGACTGGAAACACCATATATTTT	CASSESSQTGNTIYF
NA	TRBV7-2	TRBJ2-1	NA	TGTGCCAGCAGCCACCTGACAGGGATAGCGGGGAATGAGCAGTTCTTC	CASSHLTGIAGNEQFF
NA	TRBV5-1	TRBJ2-2	TRBD2	TGCGCCAGCAACCTACTAGCGGGAGGGACGACCGGGGAGCTGTTTTTT	CASNLLAGGTTGELFF
NA	TRBV7-8	TRBJ2-3	TRBD1	TGTGCCAGCAGCTTAGGTTGGACAGGAGATACGCAGTATTTT	CASSLGWTGDTQYF
NA	TRBV28	TRBJ2-3	TRBD2	TGTGCCAGCATTCCTCCCCCCGGGATACTAGCGGGAGATACAACTAAAAGCACAGATACGCAGTATTTT	CASIPPPGILAGDTTKSTDTQYF
NA	TRBV2	TRBJ2-3	TRBD2	TGTGCCAGCCATTCCGGACTAGCGGGGGGCACAGATACGCAGTATTTT	CASHSGLAGGTDTQYF
NA	TRBV27	TRBJ1-4	TRBD1	TGTGCCAGCAGTACCCGGTCCGGGACAGGGGGTGAAAAACTGTTTTTT	CASSTRSGTGGEKLFF
NA	TRBV28	TRBJ1-1	TRBD1	TGTGCCAGCAGTAGAACAGGGGGCTCTGGTGAAGCTTTCTTT	CASSRTGGSGEAFF
NA	TRBV4-2	TRBJ2-7	NA	TGTGCCAGCAGCCATCGGGTGGACTACGAGCAGTACTTC	CASSHRVDYEQYF
NA	TRBV27	TRBJ2-4	TRBD2	TGTGCCAGCAGCCCTCAGCGGGAGAGGAGTAAAAACATTCAGTACTTC	CASSPQRERSKNIQYF
NA	TRBV23-1	TRBJ2-7	NA	TGCGCCAGCAGTCAATCCGGTGGGGGGAGCTCCTACGAGCAGTACTTC	CASSQSGGGSSYEQYF
NA	TRBV2	TRBJ2-7	TRBD1	TGTGCCAGCAGCCTACAGGGGCTGTACGAGCAGTACTTC	CASSLQGLYEQYF
NA	TRBV11-3	TRBJ2-1	NA	TGTGCCACCAAACCCCCGGGACTTTACAATGAGCAGTTCTTC	CATKPPGLYNEQFF
NA	TRBV4-1	TRBJ1-1	TRBD1	TGCGCCAGCAGCCAAGCGGGACAGACCATGAACACTGAAGCTTTCTTT	CASSQAGQTMNTEAFF
once	TRBV18	TRBJ2-3	NA	TGTGCCAGCTCACCCCGGCAAAATAGGGGGGGGCAAGATACGCAGTATTTT	CASSPRQNRGGQDTQYF
NA	TRBV18	TRBJ2-7	NA	TGTGCCAGCTCACCATCCCGGGTCCTCTCCTACGAGCAGTACTTC	CASSPSRVLSYEQYF
NA	TRBV27	TRBJ1-4	TRBD1	TGTGCCAGCAGTCCCCCGGACAGGGTCGGCAAAAAACTGTTTTTT	CASSPPDRVGKKLFF
NA	TRBV5-6	TRBJ1-2	TRBD1	TGTGCCAGCAGCTTGGGGACAGGGTATGGCTACACCTTC	CASSLGTGYGYTF
NA	TRBV14	TRBJ1-1	NA	TGTGCCAGCAGACAAACAGGGTTCACTGAAGCTTTCTTT	CASRQTGFTEAFF
NA	TRBV19	TRBJ2-5	TRBD1	TGTGCCAGTAGTATGAAACGGACAGGGTGGCAAGAGACCCAGTACTTC	CASSMKRTGWQETQYF
NA	TRBV28	TRBJ2-7	NA	TGTGCCAGCCAGACAGTTTTGGTTTCCTACGAGCAGTACTTC	CASQTVLVSYEQYF
NA	TRBV9	TRBJ2-1	NA	TGTGCCAGCAGCGTAGCGGCTAGCAGCAATGAGCAGTTCTTC	CASSVAASSNEQFF
NA	TRBV18	TRBJ1-2	NA	TGTGCCAGCTCACCACAGCCTACCCGTAGCTATGGCTACACCTTC	CASSPQPTRSYGYTF
NA	TRBV6-1	TRBJ2-3	NA	TGTGCCAGCAGAAGGGACATCACAGATACGCAGTATTTT	CASRRDITDTQYF
NA	TRBV29-1	TRBJ2-7	TRBD1	TGCAGCGTTGAAGAAAGGGACAGGGCCTCCTACGAGCAGTACTTC	CSVEERDRASYEQYF
NA	TRBV6-4	TRBJ2-1	TRBD2	TGTGCCAGCAGTGACTCGCCGGGAGGGGAGAATGAGCAGTTCTTC	CASSDSPGGENEQFF
once	TRBV29-1	TRBJ2-5	TRBD2	TGCAGCGTTGAAGTGGGGGGGAGCGGGACCCAGTACTTC	CSVEVGGSGTQYF
NA	TRBV4-1	TRBJ2-7	TRBD2	TGCGCCAGCAGCTCAAAAGGAGCGGGGGCCTACGAGCAGTACTTC	CASSSKGAGAYEQYF
NA	TRBV11-2	TRBJ2-7	TRBD2	TGTGCCAGCAGCTTAAAGGGACTAGCGGGAGGGTTCCCTAAGTACGAGCAGTACTTC	CASSLKGLAGGFPKYEQYF
NA	TRBV5-6	TRBJ2-7	NA	TGTGCCAGCAGCTTGAGGGCGGGACTGACGGACTACGAGCAGTACTTC	CASSLRAGLTDYEQYF
NA	TRBV19	TRBJ2-3	TRBD2	TGTGCCAGTAGTACGCTAGCGGGGCCCACAGATACGCAGTATTTT	CASSTLAGPTDTQYF
NA	TRBV7-9	TRBJ1-6	TRBD1	TGTGCCAGCAAGAGGGACAGGGATAATTCACCCCTCCACTTT	CASKRDRDNSPLHF
NA	TRBV28	TRBJ1-2	NA	TGTGCCAGCAGTTTAGGGCGCGATCTCGGGAGCCTTGACACCTTC	CASSLGRDLGSLDTF
NA	TRBV6-1	TRBJ1-2	NA	TGTGCCAGCAGTGAATACGGACTTAACGACTATGGCTACACCTTC	CASSEYGLNDYGYTF
NA	TRBV5-4	TRBJ2-7	TRBD1	TGTGCCAGCAGCGCTAAGACAGGGCTTGACGAGCAGTACTTC	CASSAKTGLDEQYF
NA	TRBV29-1	TRBJ2-1	TRBD1	TGCAGCGACATGGGACAGGGGCGCAATGAGCAGTTCTTC	CSDMGQGRNEQFF
NA	TRBV6-5	TRBJ1-1	NA	TGTGCCAGCAGTTACTCGCCAGGCGGGACTGAAGCTTTCTTT	CASSYSPGGTEAFF
NA	TRBV9	TRBJ1-2	NA	TGTGCCAGCAGCGTAGCGGCCCGGGTTTACGACTATGGCTACACCTTC	CASSVAARVYDYGYTF